These 14 T cell receptor beta chains were sequenced from one sample in a study of blood T cell repertoires in COVID-19. Clones were read by immunoSEQ multiplex PCR, and TCRdb kept only the in-frame ones, dropping some. The sample has approximately 240,000 clones; about 85% are singletons. The source material was peripheral blood. Every receptor here comes from a young woman who had recovered from COVID-19.

This chain connects TRBV11-2 to TRBJ2-5; 8 bases line up with TRBD1. Germline lookup yields CDR1 SGHAT and CDR2 FQNNGV. The V gene end was trimmed by 1 base and the J gene end by 4 bases; junction bases not matched to a gene: 17. This CDR3 spans 19 amino acids. CDR3 nucleotides: TGTGCCAGCAGCTTAGTTAGAGGCAGGGGGCGAGGTCTTCGAGAGACCCAGTACTTC. Amino acid sequence: CASSLVRGRGRGLRETQYF.

V and J are TRBV6-2 or TRBV6-3 and TRBJ1-1, with D uncertain. The CDR3 has 13 residues. Trimming removed 2 bases at V and 4 bases at J, with 8 bases between. CDR1 is MNHEY and CDR2 is SVGEGT in the germline V gene. CDR3 sequence (DNA): TGTGCCAGCAGTTACGAGGGTTTCACTGAAGCTTTCTTT. Its protein is CASSYEGFTEAFF.

This rearrangement joins TRBV5-6 to TRBJ2-4; 10 bases fit TRBD1. J gave up 8 bases and V 1 base, and 9 bases lay outside the gene matches. Germline CDR1 and CDR2: SGHDT and YYEEEE. CDR3 size: 16 residues. The CDR3 nucleotides read TGTGCCAGCAGCTTGCCCGTGGGACAGGGGTGGGACATTCAGTACTTC. Translated: CASSLPVGQGWDIQYF.

The gene calls are TRBV7-2 and TRBJ1-2; TRBD1 is a possible D gene (5 bases). Germline CDR1 and CDR2: SGHTA and FQGNSA. Trimming removed 5 bases at V and 1 base at J, with 14 bases between. This CDR3 spans 15 amino acids. CDR3 region: CASSPSLDINYGYTF. The CDR3 DNA reads as TGTGCCAGCAGCCCGTCCCTGGACATTAACTATGGCTACACCTTC.

This sequence joins TRBV5-1 and TRBJ2-7; 8 nucleotides align to TRBD1. The CDR3 runs to 16 residues. V lost 0 bases and J lost 3; bases outside the gene matches: 8. Germline assignment: CDR1 SGHRS and CDR2 YFSETQ. Here the CDR3 reads CASSLGVGQAIYEQYF. The CDR3 DNA reads as TGCGCCAGCAGCTTGGGGGTGGGACAGGCAATCTACGAGCAGTACTTC.

Concerning this clone: Other nucleotide sequences in the sample specify the same CDR3. The rearrangement links TRBV30 to TRBJ1-1, with D possibly being TRBD1 (6 bases). V shed 2 bases and J shed 1 base, with 8 bases lying between them. Germline CDR1 is GTSNPN and CDR2 is SVGIG (reference sequence). This CDR3 is built from 13 residues. The CDR3 DNA is TGTGCCTGGAGTCTGGACAGGAACACTGAAGCTTTCTTT. Protein sequence: CAWSLDRNTEAFF.

The sample holds one count of this clone. The V and J genes are TRBV27 and TRBJ2-5; D may be TRBD1 (6 bases). The CDR3 covers 14 residues. CDR1 and CDR2 (germline): MNHEY, SMNVEV (reference sequence). V was clipped by 6 bases and J by 1 base, with 12 bases between them. CDR3 in amino acids: CASRPGHLQETQYF. CDR3 in DNA: TGTGCCAGCAGACCGGGACATCTCCAAGAGACCCAGTACTTC.

This chain connects TRBV7-2 to TRBJ1-1, with D perhaps TRBD1 (5 bases). The V and J ends lost 5 bases and 8 bases respectively, with 21 bases between them. In germline, CDR1 is SGHTA, CDR2 FQGNSA. The CDR3 loop spans 15 amino acids. The CDR3 bases are TGTGCCAGCAGCCCATCATCTCGGCGCAGGGCCGAAGCTTTCTTT. Protein: CASSPSSRRRAEAFF. Using reference TRBV7-2 and TRBJ1-1 for the parts outside the CDR3, the full variable domain is GAGVSQSPSNKVTEKGKDVELRCDPISGHTALYWYRQSLGQGLEFLIYFQGNSAPDKSGLPSDRFSAERTGGSVSTLTIQRTQQEDSAVYLCASSPSSRRRAEAFFGQGTRLTVV.

This clone was observed once. The chain links TRBV19 to TRBJ1-5; no clear D. Germline V gene lookup returns CDR1 LNHDA and CDR2 SQIVND (reference sequence). The CDR3 contains 14 residues. V was trimmed by 3 bases and J by 5 bases, leaving 11 bases between them. The CDR3 loop reads CASSMERVDQPQHF. CDR3 DNA: TGTGCCAGTAGTATGGAGCGGGTAGATCAGCCCCAGCATTTT.

The genes are TRBV19 and TRBJ1-3; D call uncertain. The CDR3 is 14 amino acids. Trimming removed 3 bases from V and 0 bases from J, with 6 bases in between. Germline values: CDR1 LNHDA, CDR2 SQIVND (reference sequence). CDR3 nucleotide sequence: TGTGCCAGTAGTATCTTCTACTCTGGAAACACCATATATTTT. This encodes CASSIFYSGNTIYF.

The genes are TRBV15 and TRBJ2-1; TRBD1 might be the D (7 bases). The V end was cut by 3 bases, the J end by 6 bases, with 15 bases between. This CDR3 contains 15 residues. The germline V gene encodes CDR1 LNHNV and CDR2 YYDKDF (reference sequence). The DNA for the CDR3 is TGTGCCACCAGCAGCCCAGGGGGGCGCCCCAATGAGCAGTTCTTC. Translation gives CATSSPGGRPNEQFF.

This rearrangement joins TRBV5-6 to TRBJ1-1; D possibly corresponds to TRBD1 (5 bases). This CDR3 spans 12 amino acids. Trimming took 0 bases from V and 11 from J, leaving 11 bases between them. CDR1 is SGHDT, CDR2 YYEEEE, per germline. CDR3 loop: CASSLEETVAFF. The CDR3 DNA reads as TGTGCCAGCAGCTTGGAGGAGACAGTGGCTTTCTTT.

This sequence joins TRBV6-5 and TRBJ2-2, with a possible D match to TRBD2 (6 bases). V was shortened by 8 bases and J by 3 bases, with 7 bases between the two germline ends. Germline V gives CDR1 MNHEY, CDR2 SVGAGI. This CDR3 is 12 amino acids long. The CDR3 loop is CASGGDTGELFF. The CDR3 nucleotides read TGTGCCAGCGGCGGGGACACCGGGGAGCTGTTTTTT.

The chain recombines TRBV27 with TRBJ2-1; possibly TRBD2 for D (5 bases). The CDR3 contains 14 residues. V was shortened by 3 bases and J by 4 bases, with 10 bases between the two germline ends. Germline loops: CDR1 MNHEY, CDR2 SMNVEV (reference sequence). The DNA of the CDR3 is TGTGCCAGCAGTTTTGGTGGGAGATACAATGAGCAGTTCTTC. This gives the protein CASSFGGRYNEQFF.